This T cell receptor (beta chain) was captured in a study of T cell responses to AZD1222 COVID-19 vaccine. Overall study: Pooling of second doses given at about 4 or about 12 weeks was done. Study results and caveats: The repertoires were collected only after the peak T cell response. Nearly half of the spike-specific TCRs reportedly recognize variant regions that carry no mutations. Baseline antibody screening turned up just a handful of seropositive AZD1222 recipients.

Produced via immunoSEQ multiplex PCR; TCRdb's table is partial and in-frame only. The table shows roughly 140,000 clones, with around 89% occurring only once. A note on this clone: Its specificity is not known.

Trimming removed 3 bases from V and 3 bases from J, with 9 bases in between. The CDR3 sequence is 14 residues long. Germline V CDR1 and CDR2: SGHNT, YENEEA. This specimen consisted of peripheral blood, obtained on day 0 of AZD1222 vaccination. The chain uses TRBV11-3 and TRBJ1-5; D may be TRBD1 (5 bases). The source is an adult in good health. The CDR3 loop reads CASSLAGPNQPQHF. The CDR3 DNA sequence: TGTGCCAGCAGCTTGGCAGGGCCCAATCAGCCCCAGCATTTT.